One T cell receptor (beta chain) is described in this entry. The germline CDR1 and CDR2 sequences are SQVTM and ANQGSEA. The CDR3 is 14 residues long. The junction had 7 bases not matched to a gene; V was cut back by 5 bases and J by 0 bases. The data derive from a study of blood T cell repertoires in COVID-19. Study at large: The samples span acute and convalescent COVID-19 from the United States, Italy and Spain.

Study processing details: Researchers report that nucleated cell counts were estimated from reference gene primer amplification. Sequenced by immunoSEQ multiplex PCR; TCRdb stores in-frame clones only, minus some. The V and J calls and clone size are taken from that table; D and trimming were inferred from the DNA. The sample consists of 250,000 or so clones, approximately 90% of them appearing once. The chain uses TRBV29-1 and TRBJ2-7; 7 bases agree with TRBD1. Sample: peripheral blood. This receptor was taken from a woman between 40 and 55 years old who had recovered from COVID-19. CDR3 loop: CSVLGRGTSYEQYF. CDR3 nucleotides: TGCAGCGTTCTCGGCAGGGGGACCTCCTACGAGCAGTACTTC.